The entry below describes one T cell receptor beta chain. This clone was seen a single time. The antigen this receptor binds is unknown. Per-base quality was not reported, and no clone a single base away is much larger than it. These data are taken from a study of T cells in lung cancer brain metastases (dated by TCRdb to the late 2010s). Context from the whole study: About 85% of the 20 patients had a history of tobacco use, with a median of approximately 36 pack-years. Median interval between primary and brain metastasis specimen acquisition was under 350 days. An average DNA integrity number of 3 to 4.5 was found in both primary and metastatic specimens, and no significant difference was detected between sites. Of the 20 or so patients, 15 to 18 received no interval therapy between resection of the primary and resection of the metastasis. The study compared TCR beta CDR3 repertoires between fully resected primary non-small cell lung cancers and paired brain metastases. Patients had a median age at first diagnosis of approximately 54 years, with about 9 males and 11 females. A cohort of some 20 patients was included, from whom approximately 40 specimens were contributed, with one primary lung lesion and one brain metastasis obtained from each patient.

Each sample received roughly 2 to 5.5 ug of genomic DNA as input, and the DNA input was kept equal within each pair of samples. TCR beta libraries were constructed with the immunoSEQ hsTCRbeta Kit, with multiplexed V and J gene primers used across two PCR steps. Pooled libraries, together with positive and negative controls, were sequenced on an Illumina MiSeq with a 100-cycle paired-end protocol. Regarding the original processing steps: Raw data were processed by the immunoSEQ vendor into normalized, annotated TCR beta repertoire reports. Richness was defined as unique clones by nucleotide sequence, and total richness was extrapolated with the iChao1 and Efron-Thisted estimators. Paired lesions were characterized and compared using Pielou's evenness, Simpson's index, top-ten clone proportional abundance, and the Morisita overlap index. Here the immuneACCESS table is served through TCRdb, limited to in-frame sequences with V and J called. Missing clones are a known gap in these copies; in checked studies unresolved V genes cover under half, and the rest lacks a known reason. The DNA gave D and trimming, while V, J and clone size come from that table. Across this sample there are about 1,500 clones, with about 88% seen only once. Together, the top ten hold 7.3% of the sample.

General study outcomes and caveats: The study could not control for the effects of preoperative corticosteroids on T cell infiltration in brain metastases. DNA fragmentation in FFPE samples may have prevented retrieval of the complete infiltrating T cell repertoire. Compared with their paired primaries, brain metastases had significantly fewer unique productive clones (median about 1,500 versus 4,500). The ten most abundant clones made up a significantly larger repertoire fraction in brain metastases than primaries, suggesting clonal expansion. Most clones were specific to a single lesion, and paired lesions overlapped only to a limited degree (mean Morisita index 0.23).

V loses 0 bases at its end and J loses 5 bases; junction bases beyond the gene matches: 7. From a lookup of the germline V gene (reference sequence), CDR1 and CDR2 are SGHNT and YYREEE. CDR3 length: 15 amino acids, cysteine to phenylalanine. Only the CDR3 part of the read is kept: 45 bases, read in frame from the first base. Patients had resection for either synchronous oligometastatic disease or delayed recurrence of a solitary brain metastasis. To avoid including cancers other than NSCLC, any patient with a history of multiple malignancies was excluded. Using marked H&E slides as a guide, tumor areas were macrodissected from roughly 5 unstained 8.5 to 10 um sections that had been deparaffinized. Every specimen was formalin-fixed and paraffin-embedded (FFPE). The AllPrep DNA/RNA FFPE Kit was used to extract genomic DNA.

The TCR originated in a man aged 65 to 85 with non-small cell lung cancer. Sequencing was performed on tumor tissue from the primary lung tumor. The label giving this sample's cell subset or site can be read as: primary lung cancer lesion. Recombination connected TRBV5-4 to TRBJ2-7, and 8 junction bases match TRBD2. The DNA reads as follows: TGTGCCAGCAGCTTGGAGAGCGGGAGATCCCACGAGCAGTACTTC. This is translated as CASSLESGRSHEQYF.